This entry concerns a single T cell receptor (beta chain). Its matching antigen is unknown. Time point of the sample: pretreatment peripheral blood. CDR3 length: 16 residues. Germline-derived CDR1 and CDR2 are SGHRS and YFSETQ. The V and J ends lost 5 bases and 1 base respectively, with 16 bases between them. This sample is part of a study of PD-L1 blockade in urothelial cancer. Study-wide context: Patients began atezolizumab, 1,200 mg intravenously every 3 weeks, at some point between 2012 and 2014. T cells numbered a median of approximately 150,000 in the blood samples. Overall study results and limits: When measured at 3 weeks, tumor-associated blood clones expanded more in durable-benefit patients.

The data were produced by immunoSEQ multiplex PCR, yet TCRdb's version contains in-frame clones alone and is incomplete. The sample yields 85,000 to 90,000 clones, about 84% seen once. The starting material was PBMCs, obtained around atezolizumab (anti-PD-L1) treatment. The chain carries TRBV5-1 and TRBJ1-3; D is uncertain. The TCR originated in a man between 60 and 70 years old with urothelial cancer. The CDR3 spells CASRWADYESGNTIYF. The CDR3 DNA follows: TGCGCCAGCAGATGGGCCGACTATGAGTCTGGAAACACCATATATTTT.